Listed below are T cell receptor beta chains from one sample, sequenced in a study of blood T cells in healthy people across ages. One entry per CDR3 protein results from TCRdb running MiXCR on the 5' RACE reads. In the table there are almost 1 million distinct CDR3 sequences, roughly half of which are singletons. Sequenced sample: blood. These receptors were taken from a woman between 55 and 75 years old in good health. CDR3s include the opening cysteine and the closing phenylalanine or tryptophan. The D gene is left open where the match is weak. Clone size is given for some rows only: seen once, a few or many times, or a class if the clone is expanded.

CDR3 protein: CASSFYPRGRSNQPQHF; CDR3 DNA: TGTGCCAGCAGCTTCTATCCTAGAGGCAGGAGCAATCAGCCCCAGCATTTT; D gene: NA; clone size: NA; J gene: TRBJ1-5; V gene: TRBV5-5
CDR3 protein: CSVIPHEAKNIQYF; CDR3 DNA: TGCAGCGTAATACCTCACGAGGCCAAAAACATTCAGTACTTC; D gene: NA; clone size: NA; J gene: TRBJ2-4; V gene: TRBV29-1
CDR3 protein: CASRRTRRSTGELFF; CDR3 DNA: TGTGCCAGCAGACGGACAAGGAGGAGCACCGGGGAGCTGTTTTTT; D gene: NA; clone size: NA; J gene: TRBJ2-2; V gene: TRBV6-5
CDR3 protein: CATSKWDRGSLKTQYF; CDR3 DNA: TGTGCCACCAGCAAGTGGGACAGGGGGTCGTTGAAGACCCAGTACTTC; D gene: TRBD1; clone size: NA; J gene: TRBJ2-5; V gene: TRBV15
CDR3 protein: CASSRAIQETQYF; CDR3 DNA: TGTGCCAGCAGCCGGGCCATCCAAGAGACCCAGTACTTC; D gene: NA; clone size: NA; J gene: TRBJ2-5; V gene: TRBV7-8
CDR3 protein: CASSFEPGLAGGGDEQYF; CDR3 DNA: TGTGCCAGCAGCTTCGAACCGGGACTAGCGGGAGGAGGCGACGAGCAGTACTTC; D gene: TRBD2; clone size: NA; J gene: TRBJ2-7; V gene: TRBV3-1
CDR3 protein: CASSFAGTNTGELFF; CDR3 DNA: TGTGCCAGCAGCTTTGCGGGGACTAACACCGGGGAGCTGTTTTTT; D gene: NA; clone size: NA; J gene: TRBJ2-2; V gene: TRBV11-2
CDR3 protein: CASSRTGTEQYF; CDR3 DNA: TGTGCCAGCAGCCGGACAGGGACCGAGCAGTACTTC; D gene: TRBD1; clone size: few; J gene: TRBJ2-7; V gene: TRBV9
CDR3 protein: CASSQALGLAGSTDTQYF; CDR3 DNA: TGCGCCAGCAGCCAAGCCCTGGGACTAGCGGGCAGCACAGATACGCAGTATTTT; D gene: TRBD2; clone size: few; J gene: TRBJ2-3; V gene: TRBV4-3
CDR3 protein: CASSVGPTGVGEKLFF; CDR3 DNA: TGTGCCAGCAGCGTAGGACCGACAGGGGTCGGTGAAAAACTGTTTTTT; D gene: TRBD1; clone size: NA; J gene: TRBJ1-4; V gene: TRBV9